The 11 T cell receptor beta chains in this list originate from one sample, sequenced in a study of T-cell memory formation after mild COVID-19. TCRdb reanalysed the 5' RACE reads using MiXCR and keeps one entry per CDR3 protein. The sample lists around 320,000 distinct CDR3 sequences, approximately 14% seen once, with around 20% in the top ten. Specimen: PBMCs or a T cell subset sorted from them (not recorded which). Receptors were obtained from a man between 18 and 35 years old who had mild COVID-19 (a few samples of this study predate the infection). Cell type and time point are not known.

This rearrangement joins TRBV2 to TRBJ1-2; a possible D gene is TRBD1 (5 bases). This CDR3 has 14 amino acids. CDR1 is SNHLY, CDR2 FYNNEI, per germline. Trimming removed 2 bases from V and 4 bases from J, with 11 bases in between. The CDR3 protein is CASSESARAYGYTF. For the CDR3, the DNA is TGTGCCAGCAGTGAATCGGCCAGGGCCTATGGCTACACCTTC.

The chain's CDR3 is CASSPTGQNTGELFF. Written as DNA, the CDR3 is TGTGCCAGCAGTCCAACCGGGCAGAACACCGGGGAGCTGTTTTTT. V usage is TRBV2 and J usage is TRBJ2-2; D unclear. Trimming stripped 5 bases from V and 1 base from J, with 11 bases between. Germline CDR1 SNHLY, CDR2 FYNNEI. This CDR3 comprises 15 residues.

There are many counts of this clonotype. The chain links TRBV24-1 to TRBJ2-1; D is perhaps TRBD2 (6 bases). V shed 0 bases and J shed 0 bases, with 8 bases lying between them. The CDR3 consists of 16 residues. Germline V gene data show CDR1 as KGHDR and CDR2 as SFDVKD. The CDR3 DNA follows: TGTGCCACCAGTGATTTGGGGGGGAACTCCTACAATGAGCAGTTCTTC. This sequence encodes CATSDLGGNSYNEQFF.

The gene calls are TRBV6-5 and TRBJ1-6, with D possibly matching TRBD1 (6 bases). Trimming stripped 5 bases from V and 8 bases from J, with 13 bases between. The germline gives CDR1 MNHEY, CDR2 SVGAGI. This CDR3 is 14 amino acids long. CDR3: CASSPGQIDSPLHF. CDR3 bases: TGTGCCAGCAGTCCCGGACAGATCGATTCACCCCTCCACTTT.

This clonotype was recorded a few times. The CDR3 spells CASSPQGTYEQYV. The CDR3 DNA follows: TGCGCCAGCAGCCCACAGGGAACTTACGAGCAGTACGTC. The chain couples TRBV5-1 to TRBJ2-7; weak D call: TRBD1 (6 bases). Germline V gives CDR1 SGHRS, CDR2 YFSETQ. The CDR3 covers 13 residues. Trimming shortened V by 4 bases and J by 4 bases, and 12 bases separated the two germline ends.

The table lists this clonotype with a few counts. CDR3 residues: CASSRGQGLNGEKLFF. CDR3 sequence (DNA): TGTGCCAGCTCACGTGGACAGGGCCTGAACGGGGAAAAACTGTTTTTT. The V and J genes are TRBV18 and TRBJ1-4, with TRBD1 identical over 8 bases. From germline, CDR1 is KGHSH and CDR2 LQKENI. With V trimmed by 4 bases and J by 8 bases, 12 bases remained unmatched. The CDR3 loop spans 16 amino acids.

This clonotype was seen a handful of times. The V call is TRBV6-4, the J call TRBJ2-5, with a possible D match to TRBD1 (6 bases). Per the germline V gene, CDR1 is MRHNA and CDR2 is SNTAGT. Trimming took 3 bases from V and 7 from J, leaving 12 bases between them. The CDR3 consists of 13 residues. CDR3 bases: TGTGCCAGCAGTGAGGAACAGGGTGCGACCCAGTACTTC. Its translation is CASSEEQGATQYF.

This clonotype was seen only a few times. The chain's CDR3 is CASSSRTAMNTEAFF. CDR3 DNA: TGCGCCAGCAGCTCTCGGACAGCCATGAACACTGAAGCTTTCTTT. The gene calls are TRBV5-1 and TRBJ1-1; D possibly corresponds to TRBD1 (6 bases). The CDR3 has 15 residues. CDR1 and CDR2 from the germline V gene are SGHRS and YFSETQ. Trimming took off 3 bases at V and 0 bases at J, with 12 bases between the two ends.

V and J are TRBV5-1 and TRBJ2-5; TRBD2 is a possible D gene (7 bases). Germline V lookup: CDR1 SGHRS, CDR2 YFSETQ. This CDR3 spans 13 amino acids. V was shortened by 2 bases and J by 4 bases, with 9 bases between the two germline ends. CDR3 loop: CASSFGGRETQYF. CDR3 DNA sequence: TGCGCCAGCAGCTTCGGGGGGCGAGAGACCCAGTACTTC.

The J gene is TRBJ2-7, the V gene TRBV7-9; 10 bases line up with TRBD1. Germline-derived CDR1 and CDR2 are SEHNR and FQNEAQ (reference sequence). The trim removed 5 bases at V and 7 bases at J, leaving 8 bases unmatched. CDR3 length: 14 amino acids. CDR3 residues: CASSGSGTGDEQYV. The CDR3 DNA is TGTGCCAGCAGCGGATCCGGGACAGGGGATGAGCAGTACGTC.

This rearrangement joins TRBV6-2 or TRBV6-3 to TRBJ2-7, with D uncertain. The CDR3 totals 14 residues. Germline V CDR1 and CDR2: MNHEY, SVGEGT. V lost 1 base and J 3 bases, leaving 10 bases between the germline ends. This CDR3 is CASSYCQVDYEQYV. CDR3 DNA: TGTGCCAGCAGTTACTGTCAGGTTGACTACGAGCAGTACGTC.